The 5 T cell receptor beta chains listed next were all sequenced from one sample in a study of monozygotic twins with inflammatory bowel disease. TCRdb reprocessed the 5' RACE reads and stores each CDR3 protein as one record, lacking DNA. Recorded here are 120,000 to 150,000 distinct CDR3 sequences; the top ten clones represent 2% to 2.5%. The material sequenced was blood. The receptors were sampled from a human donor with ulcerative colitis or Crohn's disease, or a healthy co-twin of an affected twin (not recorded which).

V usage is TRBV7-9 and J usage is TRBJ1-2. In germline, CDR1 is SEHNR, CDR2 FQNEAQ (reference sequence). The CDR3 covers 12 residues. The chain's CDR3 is CASSLSLAGYTF.

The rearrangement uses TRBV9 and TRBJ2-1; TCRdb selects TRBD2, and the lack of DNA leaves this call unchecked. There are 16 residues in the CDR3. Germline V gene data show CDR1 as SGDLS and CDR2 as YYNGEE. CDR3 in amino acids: CASSLNTGGEYNEQFF. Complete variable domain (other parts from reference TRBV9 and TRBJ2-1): DSGVTQTPKHLITATGQRVTLRCSPRSGDLSVYWYQQSLDQGLQFLIQYYNGEERAKGNILERFSAQQFPDLHSELNLSSLELGDSALYFCASSLNTGGEYNEQFFGPGTRLTVL.

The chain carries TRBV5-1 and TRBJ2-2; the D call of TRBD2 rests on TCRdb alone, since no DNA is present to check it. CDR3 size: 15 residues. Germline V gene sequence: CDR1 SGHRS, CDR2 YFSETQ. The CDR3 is CASSLTGTDTGELFF.

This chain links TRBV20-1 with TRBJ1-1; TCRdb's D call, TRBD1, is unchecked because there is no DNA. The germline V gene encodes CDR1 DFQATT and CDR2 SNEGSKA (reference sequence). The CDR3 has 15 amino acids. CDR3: CSAKRQGAYDFEAFF.

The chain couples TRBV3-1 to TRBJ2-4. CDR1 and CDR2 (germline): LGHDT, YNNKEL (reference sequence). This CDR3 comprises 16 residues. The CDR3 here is CASSPYGGNAKNIQYF.